Judged by frequency, the clone carrying this TCR beta chain is medium-sized. Its antigen is unknown. Investigators built TCR beta libraries using UMI-labeled 5' RACE. Reanalyzing the 5' RACE reads, TCRdb keeps one entry per CDR3 protein, without DNA. Its table lists 15,000 to 20,000 distinct CDR3 sequences. This entry belongs to a study of human CD8 memory T cell subsets. The CDR3 loop spans 13 amino acids. Germline V gives CDR1 DFQATT, CDR2 SNEGSKA (reference sequence). Study-wide results and limits: Stem-like memory and precursor exhausted T cells, unlike effector memory cells, were similarly highly diverse.

The specimen was CD8+ stem-like memory T cells (TSCM and TCM) sorted from PBMCs. This sample's subset: stem-like memory CD8 T cells (TSTEM), CCR7+ PD-1- TIGIT-. The chain is built from TRBV20-1 and TRBJ1-3. The origin of this receptor is a human donor in good health. CDR3 residues: CSALEVSGNTIYF.